This T cell receptor (beta chain) stems from a study of control samples from healthy donors and cancer patients. Repertoires were generated with immunoSEQ multiplex PCR, while TCRdb's copy carries only in-frame clones and drops some. The sample contains 18,000 or so clones, more than 70% of which appear only once. Losses at the gene ends were 1 base for V and 10 bases for J; bases not matched to a gene: 4. Germline V gives CDR1 SNHLY, CDR2 FYNNEI. The CDR3 is 13 amino acids. The V gene is TRBV2, the J gene TRBJ2-1; 7 nucleotides agree with TRBD1. The TCR was taken from a woman between 65 and 79 years old with colorectal cancer. The sample was PBMCs. The CDR3 loop is CASSEGRGQEQFF. The CDR3 region has the DNA TGTGCCAGCAGTGAAGGAAGGGGACAGGAGCAGTTCTTC. Combining the CDR3 with reference TRBV2 and TRBJ2-1 gives the whole variable domain EPEVTQTPSHQVTQMGQEVILRCVPISNHLYFYWYRQILGQKVEFLVSFYNNEISEKSEIFDDQFSVERPDGSNFTLKIRSTKLEDSAMYFCASSEGRGQEQFFGPGTRLTVL.